This TCR beta chain was documented in a study of identifying expanded T cells in peripheral blood. Points from the study as a whole: Across healthy donors, higher total template counts meant significantly greater roughly 2-week count variance. Technical replicates showed about 1.1 changed clones; around 2 weeks roughly 18; four weeks 19.

The CDR3 runs to 13 residues. Germline V gene data show CDR1 as SQVTM and CDR2 as ANQGSEA. V was trimmed by 6 bases and J by 1 base, leaving 9 bases between them. Comment on this clone: Its cognate antigen is unknown.

Collection occurred without any documented infections or immune events in donors. The method was immunoSEQ multiplex PCR; TCRdb's version includes in-frame clones alone and lacks a portion of them. The sample includes 90,000 or so clones, approximately 83% of them seen just once. The sequenced material came from blood. V gene TRBV29-1 combines with J gene TRBJ2-2; TRBD2 is a possible D gene (5 bases). The clonotype comes from a person aged 18 to 69 in good health. The CDR3 DNA reads TGCAGCGTAAGGACTGTGAACACCGGGGAGCTGTTTTTT. The encoded protein is CSVRTVNTGELFF.